These 16 T cell receptor beta chains came from one sample sequenced in a study of blood T cell repertoires in COVID-19. Only in-frame clones appear in the TCRdb table, and some are missing; sequencing was by immunoSEQ multiplex PCR. The sample lists 310,000 or so clones, roughly 87% occurring once. Sequenced: peripheral blood. The receptors derive from a woman between 45 and 65 years old who had recovered from COVID-19.

J is TRBJ1-1 and V is TRBV30; TRBD1 might be the D (5 bases). Trimming removed 3 bases from V and 5 bases from J, with 13 bases in between. CDR1 and CDR2 from the germline V gene are GTSNPN and SVGIG (reference sequence). The CDR3 runs 13 residues. The CDR3 here is CAWRRQPETEAFF. CDR3 coding DNA: TGTGCCTGGAGGAGACAGCCCGAGACTGAAGCTTTCTTT.

The chain has TRBV27 and TRBJ1-6; 8 nucleotides line up with TRBD1. J gave up 7 bases and V 5 bases, and 7 bases lay outside the gene matches. The germline CDR1 and CDR2 sequences are MNHEY and SMNVEV (reference sequence). This CDR3 contains 15 residues. CDR3 region: CASSPLRGQNSPLHF. CDR3 in DNA: TGTGCCAGCAGTCCCCTCAGGGGGCAAAATTCACCCCTCCACTTT.

J is TRBJ1-1 and V is TRBV7-8; D may be TRBD1 (5 bases). The CDR3 has 21 amino acids. The V end lost 5 bases, the J end lost 1 base, and 32 bases lay between the germline ends. The V gene's germline CDR1 is SGHVS and CDR2 FQNEAQ. CDR3 amino acids: CASSLRLPVRGTFEANTEAFF. The CDR3 bases are TGTGCCAGCAGCCTACGGCTACCGGTGAGAGGGACTTTCGAGGCGAACACTGAAGCTTTCTTT.

CDR3: CASRGTSRHSYEQYF. Written as DNA, the CDR3 is TGTGCCAGCAGGGGGACTAGCCGACACTCCTACGAGCAGTACTTC. V and J are TRBV2 and TRBJ2-7, with 9 positions matching TRBD2. V dropped 6 bases and J dropped 0; count of bases not matched to a gene: 6. Germline V CDR1 and CDR2: SNHLY, FYNNEI. The length of the CDR3 is 15 residues.

V usage is TRBV2 and J usage is TRBJ2-7; possible D gene TRBD2, 5 bases. V was trimmed by 8 bases and J by 0 bases, leaving 11 bases between them. CDR1 and CDR2 from the germline V gene are SNHLY and FYNNEI. The CDR3 runs 13 residues. The CDR3 DNA follows: TGTGCCAGCGGCAGCGGTACCTCCTACGAGCAGTACTTC. The encoded protein is CASGSGTSYEQYF.

The chain combines TRBV14 with TRBJ1-2, with 8 nucleotides matching TRBD1. Germline values: CDR1 SGHDN, CDR2 FVKESK. Trimming at V came to 4 bases and at J to 3 bases, leaving 7 bases not matched to a gene. This CDR3 spans 15 amino acids. CDR3 sequence (DNA): TGTGCCAGCAGCCCAGGGGGCACCGGACACTATGGCTACACCTTC. This encodes CASSPGGTGHYGYTF.

J is TRBJ2-1 and V is TRBV10-3; D unclear. Germline CDR1 is ENHRY and CDR2 is SYGVKD. This CDR3 has 12 residues. CDR3 bases: TGTGCTGTGGCGGATGCCTACAATGAGCAGTTCTTC. It translates to CAVADAYNEQFF.

This rearrangement joins TRBV18 to TRBJ2-2, with D maybe TRBD2 (5 bases). Per the germline V gene, CDR1 is KGHSH and CDR2 is LQKENI. The V gene lost 0 bases and the J gene lost 8 bases, with 13 bases spanning the gap. The CDR3 runs to 15 residues. Here the CDR3 reads CASSPPSRSGGELFF. CDR3 in DNA: TGTGCCAGCTCACCACCGTCACGGAGCGGAGGGGAGCTGTTTTTT. Using reference TRBV18 and TRBJ2-2 for the parts outside the CDR3, the full variable domain is NAGVMQNPRHLVRRRGQEARLRCSPMKGHSHVYWYRQLPEEGLKFMVYLQKENIIDESGMPKERFSAEFPKEGPSILRIQQVVRGDSAAYFCASSPPSRSGGELFFGEGSRLTVL.

CDR3 loop: CASSPQMTGAEAFF. The CDR3, as DNA: TGTGCCAGCTCACCGCAGATGACAGGGGCTGAAGCTTTCTTT. The chain has TRBV18 and TRBJ1-1, with 8 bases fitting TRBD1. The length of the CDR3 is 14 residues. Germline V gene sequence: CDR1 KGHSH, CDR2 LQKENI. Unmatched junction bases numbered 6, after V lost 3 bases and J lost 6 bases.

The V and J genes are TRBV18 and TRBJ2-6; D not resolved. Trimming removed 2 bases from V and 13 bases from J, with 6 bases in between. Germline V gene sequence: CDR1 KGHSH, CDR2 LQKENI. The CDR3 totals 11 residues. The CDR3 DNA sequence: TGTGCCAGCTCACCAGAGGTGGTCCTGACTTTC. Protein sequence: CASSPEVVLTF.

The CDR3 DNA sequence: TGTGCCAGCAGCTTAGGAGGGGGCGATGGCTACACCTTC. Protein sequence: CASSLGGGDGYTF. This chain connects TRBV7-9 to TRBJ1-2, with 7 bases aligning to TRBD1. The CDR3 has 13 amino acids. The trim removed 1 base at V and 6 bases at J, leaving 2 bases unmatched. The V gene's germline CDR1 is SEHNR and CDR2 FQNEAQ (reference sequence).

Only one count was recorded for this clone. The chain links TRBV27 to TRBJ2-4; 10 bases map to TRBD2. With V trimmed by 7 bases and J by 1 base, 16 bases remained unmatched. The CDR3 has 19 residues. Germline CDR1 MNHEY, CDR2 SMNVEV (reference sequence). CDR3 sequence: CASTRTGLAGVGAKNIQYF. The CDR3 DNA reads TGTGCCAGCACCCGCACCGGGCTAGCGGGAGTCGGGGCCAAAAACATTCAGTACTTC.

The rearrangement joins TRBV7-2 to TRBJ1-5, with 8 bases that match TRBD1. CDR1 SGHTA and CDR2 FQGNSA come from the germline V gene. The CDR3 length is 16 residues. Trimming took 3 bases from V and 0 from J; bases not matched to a gene: 4. The CDR3 DNA reads as TGTGCCAGCAGCTTGGGGACAGGTCATAGCAATCAGCCCCAGCATTTT. Translated, it gives CASSLGTGHSNQPQHF.

The sample holds one count of this clone. The rearrangement uses TRBV7-8 and TRBJ2-6; D gene ambiguous. In germline, CDR1 is SGHVS, CDR2 FQNEAQ. The CDR3 is 14 amino acids. The V and J ends lost 8 bases and 0 bases respectively, with 8 bases between them. CDR3: CASSESSGANVLTF. The CDR3 DNA sequence: TGTGCCAGCTCAGAAAGCTCTGGGGCCAACGTCCTGACTTTC.

CDR3 residues: CASSQTGAHNEQFF. The CDR3 nucleotides read TGTGCCAGCAGCCAGACAGGGGCGCACAATGAGCAGTTCTTC. The genes are TRBV11-3 and TRBJ2-1; 8 positions agree with TRBD1. CDR3 length: 14 residues. V gave up 5 bases and J gave up 5 bases; unmatched junction bases: 5. The germline gives CDR1 SGHNT, CDR2 YENEEA. Using reference TRBV11-3 and TRBJ2-1 for the parts outside the CDR3, the full variable domain is EAGVVQSPRYKIIEKKQPVAFWCNPISGHNTLYWYLQNLGQGPELLIRYENEEAVDDSQLPKDRFSAERLKGVDSTLKIQPAELGDSAVYLCASSQTGAHNEQFFGPGTRLTVL.

The CDR3 reads CSVMRMGQEDTEAFF. In DNA, the CDR3 is TGCAGCGTTATGAGAATGGGACAGGAGGACACTGAAGCTTTCTTT. This chain uses TRBV29-1 with TRBJ1-1; 8 bases are shared with TRBD1. The CDR3 loop spans 15 amino acids. V dropped 5 bases and J dropped 3; count of bases not matched to a gene: 11. Germline values: CDR1 SQVTM, CDR2 ANQGSEA.